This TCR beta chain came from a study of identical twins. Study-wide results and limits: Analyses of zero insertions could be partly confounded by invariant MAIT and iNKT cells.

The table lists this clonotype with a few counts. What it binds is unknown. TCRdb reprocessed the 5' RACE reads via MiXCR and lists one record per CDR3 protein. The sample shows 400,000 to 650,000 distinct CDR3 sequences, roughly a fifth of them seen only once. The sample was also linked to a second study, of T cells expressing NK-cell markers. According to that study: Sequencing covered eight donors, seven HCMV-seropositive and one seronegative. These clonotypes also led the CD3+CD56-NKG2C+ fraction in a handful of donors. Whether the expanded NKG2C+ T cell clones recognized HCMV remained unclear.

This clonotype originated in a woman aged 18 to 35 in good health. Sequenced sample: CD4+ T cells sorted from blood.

CDR3 region: CASSVGQAFYEQYF. CDR3 DNA sequence: TGTGCCAGCAGCGTGGGACAGGCCTTCTACGAGCAGTACTTC. The chain links TRBV7-2 to TRBJ2-7, with 8 bases matching TRBD1. From germline, CDR1 is SGHTA and CDR2 FQGNSA. V lost 5 bases, J lost 3 bases, and 6 bases stayed unmatched. The CDR3 runs 14 residues. Full variable domain (missing parts from reference TRBV7-2 and TRBJ2-7): GAGVSQSPSNKVTEKGKDVELRCDPISGHTALYWYRQSLGQGLEFLIYFQGNSAPDKSGLPSDRFSAERTGGSVSTLTIQRTQQEDSAVYLCASSVGQAFYEQYFGPGTRLTVT.